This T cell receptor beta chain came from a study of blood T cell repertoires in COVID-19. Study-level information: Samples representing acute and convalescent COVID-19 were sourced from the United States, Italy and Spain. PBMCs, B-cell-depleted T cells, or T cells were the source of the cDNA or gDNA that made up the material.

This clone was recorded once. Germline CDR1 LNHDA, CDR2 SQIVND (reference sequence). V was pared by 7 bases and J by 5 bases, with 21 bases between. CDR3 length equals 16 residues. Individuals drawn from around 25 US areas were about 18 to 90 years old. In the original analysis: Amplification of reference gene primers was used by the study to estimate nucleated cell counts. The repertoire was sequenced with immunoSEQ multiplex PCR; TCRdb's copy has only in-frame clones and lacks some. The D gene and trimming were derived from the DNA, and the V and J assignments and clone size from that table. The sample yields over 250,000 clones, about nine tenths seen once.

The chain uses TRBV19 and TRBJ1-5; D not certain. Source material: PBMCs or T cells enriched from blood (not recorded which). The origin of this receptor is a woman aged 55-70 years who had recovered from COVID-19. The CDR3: CASKKGGPHGDQPQHF. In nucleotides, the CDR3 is TGTGCCAGTAAAAAGGGAGGACCCCATGGAGATCAGCCCCAGCATTTT.